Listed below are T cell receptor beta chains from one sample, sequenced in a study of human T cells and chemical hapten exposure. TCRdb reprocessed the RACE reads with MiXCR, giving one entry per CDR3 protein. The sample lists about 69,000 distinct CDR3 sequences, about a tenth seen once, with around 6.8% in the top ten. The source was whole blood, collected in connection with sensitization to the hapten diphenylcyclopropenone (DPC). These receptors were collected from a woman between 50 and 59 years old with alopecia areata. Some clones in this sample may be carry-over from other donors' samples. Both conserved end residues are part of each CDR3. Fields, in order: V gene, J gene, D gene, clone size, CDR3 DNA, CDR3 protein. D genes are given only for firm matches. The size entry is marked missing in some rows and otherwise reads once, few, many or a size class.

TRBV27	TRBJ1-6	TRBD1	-	TGTGCCAGCAGCGACAGGGGCTATAATTCACCCCTCCACTTT	CASSDRGYNSPLHF
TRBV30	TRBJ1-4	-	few	TGTGCCTGGACAGGGGAGGATGAAAAACTGTTTTTT	CAWTGEDEKLFF
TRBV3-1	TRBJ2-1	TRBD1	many	TGTGCCAGCAGCCAAGCGCCAGGGGGATACAATGAGCAGTTCTTC	CASSQAPGGYNEQFF
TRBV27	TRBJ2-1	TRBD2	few	TGTGCCAGCAGTTTATCCCTAGCGGGAGGGCGTATCAATGAGCAGTTCTTC	CASSLSLAGGRINEQFF
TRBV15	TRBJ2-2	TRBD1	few	TGTGCCACCAGCAGTTCCGGACAGGGGCTAAACGGGGAGCTGTTTTTT	CATSSSGQGLNGELFF
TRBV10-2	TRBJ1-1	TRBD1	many	TGCGCCAGCAGTGATGGCCGGACAGGGGGGCGCGGAGCTTTCTTT	CASSDGRTGGRGAFF
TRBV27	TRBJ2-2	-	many	TGTGCCAGCAGTTTAATTGGGACCTCCACGAACACCGGGGAGCTGTTTTTT	CASSLIGTSTNTGELFF
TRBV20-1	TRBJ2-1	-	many	TGCAGTGTCCACAGGGTCGCCCACAATGAGCAGTTCTTC	CSVHRVAHNEQFF
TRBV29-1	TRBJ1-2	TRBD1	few	TGCAGCGTTGACGGGGACAGGCATTATGGCTACACCTTC	CSVDGDRHYGYTF
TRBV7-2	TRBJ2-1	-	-	TGTGCCAGCAGCCCCCTGGACCATGAGCAGTTCTTC	CASSPLDHEQFF
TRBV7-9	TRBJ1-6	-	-	TGTGCCAGCAGCTTAGTAAATTCACCCCTCCACTTT	CASSLVNSPLHF
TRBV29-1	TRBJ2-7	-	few	TGCAGCGTTTCGCCAGGTGGATCCTACGAGCAGTACTTC	CSVSPGGSYEQYF
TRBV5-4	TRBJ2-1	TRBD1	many	TGTGCCAGCAGCTTGAGACAGGGGTACTACAATGAGCAGTTCTTC	CASSLRQGYYNEQFF
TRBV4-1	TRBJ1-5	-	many	TGCGCCAGCAGCCAAGATCGTGGGGGAGGGCAGCCCCAGCATTTT	CASSQDRGGGQPQHF
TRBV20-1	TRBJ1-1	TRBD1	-	TGCAGTGCTAGAGTACAGGGGCTGGAAACTGAAGCTTTCTTT	CSARVQGLETEAFF
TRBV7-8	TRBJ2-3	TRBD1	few	TGTGCCAGCAGCTTAGGTCTCGACAGGGTCCGAGAGACCACAGATACGCAGTATTTT	CASSLGLDRVRETTDTQYF
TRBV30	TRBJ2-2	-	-	TGTGCCTGGAGATCGGGGTACACCGGGGAGCTGTTTTTT	CAWRSGYTGELFF
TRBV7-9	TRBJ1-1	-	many	TGTGCCAGCAGCTACCCTACGACGGAGCTAAGCACTGAAGCTTTCTTT	CASSYPTTELSTEAFF
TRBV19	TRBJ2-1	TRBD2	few	TGTGCCAGTTCCAGACCCGGCCGGGGACTAGCGGGAGGGCCCTCCTACAATGAGCAGTTCTTC	CASSRPGRGLAGGPSYNEQFF
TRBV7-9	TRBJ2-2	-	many	TGTGCCAGCAGCCCCACGGGACACACCGGGGAGCTGTTTTTT	CASSPTGHTGELFF
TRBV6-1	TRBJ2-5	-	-	TGTGCCAGCAGTTCCCGGACAGGCGGGGTAGAGACCCAGTACTTC	CASSSRTGGVETQYF
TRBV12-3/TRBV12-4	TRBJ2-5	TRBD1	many	TGTGCCAGCAGTACTCCGACAGGGGGAGAGACCCAGTACTTC	CASSTPTGGETQYF
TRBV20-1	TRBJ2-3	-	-	TGCAGTGCACCCGACCGGGTTAGCACAGATACGCAGTATTTT	CSAPDRVSTDTQYF
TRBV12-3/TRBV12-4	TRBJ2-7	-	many	TGTGCCAGCAGTTTAGCGCCGGGTTACGAGCAGTACTTC	CASSLAPGYEQYF